What follows are 23 T cell receptor beta chains derived from one specimen sequenced in a study of blood T cell repertoires in COVID-19. The table came from immunoSEQ multiplex PCR; TCRdb's copy has only in-frame clones and leaves some out. The data hold 130,000 or so clones, with 84% observed a single time. Material: peripheral blood. The receptors stem from a woman aged 55 to 70 with acute or convalescent COVID-19.

In this sample, this clone turned up once. This chain joins TRBV18 and TRBJ1-3, with D possibly TRBD1 on 6 matching bases. This CDR3 is 18 amino acids long. V dropped 2 bases and J dropped 0 bases, with 17 bases sitting between them. CDR1 and CDR2 from the germline V gene are KGHSH and LQKENI. This CDR3 reads CASSPGGTPFLSGNTIYF. DNA of the CDR3: TGTGCCAGCTCACCAGGGGGCACGCCGTTTCTCTCTGGAAACACCATATATTTT. Using reference TRBV18 and TRBJ1-3 for the parts outside the CDR3, the full variable domain is NAGVMQNPRHLVRRRGQEARLRCSPMKGHSHVYWYRQLPEEGLKFMVYLQKENIIDESGMPKERFSAEFPKEGPSILRIQQVVRGDSAAYFCASSPGGTPFLSGNTIYFGEGSWLTVV.

The chain has TRBV12-5 and TRBJ2-3; D is ambiguous. The ends were cut back, 0 bases at V and 0 bases at J, with 10 bases in the middle. The CDR3 consists of 16 residues. Germline lookup yields CDR1 LGHNT and CDR2 FRNRAP. The CDR3 nucleotides read TGTGCTAGTGGTTTGGTTGACCTGACTAGCACAGATACGCAGTATTTT. Translating gives CASGLVDLTSTDTQYF.

The chain uses TRBV11-1 and TRBJ1-1; 7 positions match TRBD1. The V and J ends lost 5 bases and 8 bases, in that order; junction bases with no gene match: 8. CDR1 and CDR2 from the germline V gene are SGHAT and FQDESV (reference sequence). CDR3 length equals 13 residues. The CDR3 DNA reads TGTGCCAGCAGCACCAGGACAGGAGACGAAGCTTTCTTT. This sequence encodes CASSTRTGDEAFF.

The chain couples TRBV20-1 to TRBJ1-2, with D possibly matching TRBD1 (5 bases). V was clipped by 3 bases and J by 4 bases, with 18 bases between them. The CDR3 consists of 15 residues. Germline V CDR1 and CDR2: DFQATT, SNEGSKA (reference sequence). CDR3 sequence reads: CSASVGRARPYGYTF. In DNA, the CDR3 is TGCAGTGCTAGTGTCGGCAGGGCCCGACCCTATGGCTACACCTTC.

The genes are TRBV25-1 and TRBJ1-5; D gene ambiguous. V was pared by 4 bases and J by 4 bases, with 11 bases between. The CDR3 totals 14 residues. The germline V gene encodes CDR1 MGHDK and CDR2 SYGVNS. The CDR3 bases are TGTGCCAGCAGTGGTTCTGGAGGGAATCAGCCCCAGCATTTT. Residues: CASSGSGGNQPQHF.

This clone was counted a few times. The chain couples TRBV18 to TRBJ1-2, with TRBD1 matching 7 bases. V shed 2 bases, J shed 3 bases, and the junction held 6 bases outside the gene matches. Germline CDR1 KGHSH, CDR2 LQKENI. This CDR3 comprises 15 residues. Here the CDR3 DNA reads TGTGCCAGCTCACCAGACAGGGCCCTCGACTATGGCTACACCTTC. Translating gives CASSPDRALDYGYTF.

This rearrangement joins TRBV5-5 to TRBJ1-2, with TRBD1 identical over 7 bases. With V trimmed by 4 bases and J by 4 bases, 4 bases remained unmatched. The CDR3 is 13 residues long. Germline CDR1 reads SGHKS; CDR2 reads YYEKEE (reference sequence). CDR3: CASSPDRVYGYTF. CDR3 nucleotide sequence: TGTGCCAGCAGCCCAGACAGGGTCTATGGCTACACCTTC.

The chain uses TRBV7-2 and TRBJ1-4, with TRBD1 as a possible D gene (6 bases). V shed 3 bases and J shed 8 bases, with 13 bases lying between them. Germline CDR1 and CDR2: SGHTA and FQGNSA. This CDR3 has 14 residues. CDR3: CASSFQGSGEKLFF. In DNA form, the CDR3 reads TGTGCCAGCAGCTTTCAGGGGTCGGGGGAAAAACTGTTTTTT.

The chain has TRBV9 and TRBJ2-7; 14 nucleotides align to TRBD2. Germline loops: CDR1 SGDLS, CDR2 YYNGEE. The V segment lost 0 bases and the J segment 6 bases; nucleotides outside the gene matches: 17. This CDR3 region has 20 residues. The CDR3 sequence: CASSVATCGLAGGYGCEQYF. Here the CDR3 DNA reads TGTGCCAGCAGCGTAGCTACGTGTGGACTAGCGGGGGGCTACGGCTGCGAGCAGTACTTC.

This clone has only one observation. The rearrangement links TRBV20-1 to TRBJ2-3, with 7 bases that match TRBD1. The CDR3 consists of 11 residues. V lost 5 bases, J lost 9 bases, and 5 bases stayed unmatched. The germline CDR1 and CDR2 sequences are DFQATT and SNEGSKA (reference sequence). This chain's CDR3 is CSASRTGTQYF. The DNA of the CDR3 is TGCAGTGCTTCAAGGACAGGCACGCAGTATTTT.

The chain links TRBV9 to TRBJ2-2; TRBD1 matches at 7 bases. After removal of 2 bases from V and 6 bases from J, the junction contained 7 bases not matched to a gene. The CDR3 is 15 amino acids. Germline CDR1 SGDLS, CDR2 YYNGEE. CDR3 bases: TGTGCCAGCAGCGTTAGGGGGCGAAGGGCCGGGGAGCTGTTTTTT. Residues: CASSVRGRRAGELFF.

This clone was recorded a few times. The chain recombines TRBV25-1 with TRBJ1-2; 7 bases are shared with TRBD1. CDR1 and CDR2 from the germline V gene are MGHDK and SYGVNS. V trimming: 7 bases; J trimming: 8 bases; junction bases outside the gene matches: 13. The CDR3 runs 14 residues. The CDR3 DNA reads TGTGCCAGCATTATGACAGGGAGAACGATCGGCTACACCTTC. Residues: CASIMTGRTIGYTF.

The chain has TRBV5-5 and TRBJ1-2; D may be TRBD1 (6 bases). Deletions cut 4 bases from V and 7 bases from J, with 14 bases between. The germline V gene encodes CDR1 SGHKS and CDR2 YYEKEE (reference sequence). This CDR3 has 13 residues. The CDR3 DNA is TGTGCCAGCAGCGCGACCCAGGGGTTTGGCTACACCTTC. As protein: CASSATQGFGYTF.

This chain uses TRBV19 with TRBJ2-5; no definite D call. There are 13 residues in the CDR3. Trimming shortened V by 3 bases and J by 5 bases, and 10 bases separated the two germline ends. The germline V gene has CDR1 LNHDA and CDR2 SQIVND (reference sequence). The CDR3 loop reads CASSIPGWETQYF. CDR3 coding DNA: TGTGCCAGTAGTATCCCGGGTTGGGAGACCCAGTACTTC.

This clone was picked up a small number of times. This sequence joins TRBV5-4 and TRBJ1-5; no clear D gene. Deletions cut 0 bases from V and 6 bases from J, with 7 bases between. This CDR3 has 13 amino acids. CDR1 and CDR2 (germline): SGHNT, YYREEE (reference sequence). This CDR3 is CASSLDGSQPQHF. CDR3 in DNA: TGTGCCAGCAGCTTGGACGGGAGTCAGCCCCAGCATTTT.

The V gene is TRBV7-9, the J gene TRBJ1-3; D unresolved. The CDR3 totals 13 residues. Trimming stripped 3 bases from V and 4 bases from J, with 7 bases between. From germline, CDR1 is SEHNR and CDR2 FQNEAQ (reference sequence). The chain's CDR3 is CASSFGVGNTIYF. CDR3 nucleotide sequence: TGTGCCAGCAGCTTCGGGGTGGGAAACACCATATATTTT.

The V gene is TRBV19, the J gene TRBJ1-1, with 9 bases that match TRBD1. The CDR3 covers 13 residues. Germline lookup yields CDR1 LNHDA and CDR2 SQIVND (reference sequence). The V segment lost 7 bases and the J segment 1 base; nucleotides outside the gene matches: 1. In DNA form, the CDR3 reads TGTGCCAGTACGGGACAGGGGAACACTGAAGCTTTCTTT. This translates into CASTGQGNTEAFF.

This rearrangement joins TRBV4-1 to TRBJ1-5; the D is unclear. This CDR3 spans 17 amino acids. Trimming stripped 1 base from V and 1 base from J, with 14 bases between. From germline, CDR1 is MGHRA and CDR2 YSYEKL. The CDR3 nucleotides are TGCGCCAGCAGCCAAGTTAGGAGCGATCTCAGCAATCAGCCCCAGCATTTT. It translates to CASSQVRSDLSNQPQHF.

This sequence joins TRBV28 and TRBJ1-2, with 8 positions matching TRBD1. Germline-derived CDR1 and CDR2 are MDHEN and SYDVKM. The CDR3 runs to 16 residues. V lost 6 bases, J lost 4 bases, and 13 bases stayed unmatched. CDR3 nucleotide sequence: TGTGCCAGCAGCTCCCCTACAGGGGGGATCCTCTATGGCTACACCTTC. It encodes CASSSPTGGILYGYTF.

The chain links TRBV3-1 (or the pseudogene TRBV3-2) to TRBJ1-2, with 10 positions matching TRBD1. From germline, CDR1 is LGHDT and CDR2 YNNKEL (reference sequence). J was trimmed by 8 bases and V by 1 base; bases with no gene match: 7. This CDR3 has 15 residues. The CDR3 here is CASSQGGTGALGYTF. The CDR3 DNA reads as TGTGCCAGCAGCCAAGGCGGGACAGGGGCGCTCGGCTACACCTTC.

The V and J genes are TRBV18 and TRBJ2-1; D remains unclear. This CDR3 has 15 amino acids. The germline V gene encodes CDR1 KGHSH and CDR2 LQKENI. Trimming left V 4 bases short and J 0 bases short, with 10 bases between. The CDR3: CASSQPGPSYNEQFF. The DNA for the CDR3 is TGTGCCAGCTCACAACCGGGCCCCTCCTACAATGAGCAGTTCTTC.

This clone was seen just once. The chain carries TRBV12-3 or TRBV12-4 and TRBJ1-3; D is unresolved. Trimming removed 2 bases at V and 4 bases at J, with 3 bases between. The length of the CDR3 is 12 residues. DNA of the CDR3: TGTGCCAGCAGTTTACAGGGAAACACCATATATTTT. Amino acid sequence: CASSLQGNTIYF.

The J gene is TRBJ2-2, the V gene TRBV7-3; 8 bases agree with TRBD2. The CDR3 runs 15 residues. The germline gives CDR1 SGHTA, CDR2 FQGTGA. Germline trimming cut 3 bases from V and 8 bases from J; bases unmatched to any gene: 8. The CDR3 nucleotides are TGTGCCAGCAGCTTCGGACTAGCCGGGGCGGGGGAGCTGTTTTTT. This translates into CASSFGLAGAGELFF.